Listed below are T cell receptor beta chains from one sample, sequenced in a study of blood T cell repertoires in COVID-19. Repertoires were generated with immunoSEQ multiplex PCR, while TCRdb's copy carries only in-frame clones and drops some. Among roughly 150,000 clones listed, roughly 85% were seen once. Sequencing was performed on peripheral blood. The receptors were sampled from a man aged 45-60 years with acute or convalescent COVID-19. Both conserved end residues are part of each CDR3. Fields, in order: J gene, clone size, D gene, V gene, CDR3 DNA, CDR3 protein. A D gene is named only where the DNA matches it firmly. Only part of the rows carry a size: once, few, many, or a class if the clone is expanded.

TRBJ2-5	-	TRBD2	TRBV7-3	TGTGCCAGCAGCTTAGGGGGGGGGAGTGAAAAGACCCAGTACTTC	CASSLGGGSEKTQYF
TRBJ2-3	-	-	TRBV18	TGTGCCAGCGGTACAGGGCCGGTTTATCGTGGAGATACGCAGTATTTT	CASGTGPVYRGDTQYF
TRBJ1-5	-	-	TRBV28	TGTGCCAGCAGCCGCCAGTGGGGAGGCAATCAGCCCCAGCATTTT	CASSRQWGGNQPQHF
TRBJ2-1	-	TRBD1	TRBV6-5	TGTGCCAGCCAGGACAGGGGATCCTACAATGAGCAGTTCTTC	CASQDRGSYNEQFF
TRBJ1-1	-	-	TRBV15	TGTGCCACCAGCAGAGCTTCGGGTAAGTCTAACACTGAAGCTTTCTTT	CATSRASGKSNTEAFF
TRBJ2-1	-	TRBD2	TRBV19	TGTGCCAGTAGCTTACCCTGGACTAGCAGCTACAATGAGCAGTTCTTC	CASSLPWTSSYNEQFF
TRBJ1-1	few	-	TRBV2	TGTGCCAGCAGTGAGAGAGGGAGCACTGAAGCTTTCTTT	CASSERGSTEAFF
TRBJ2-7	-	TRBD1	TRBV6-5	TGTGCCAGCAGGGGGGACAGGGGGACCTACGAGCAGTACTTC	CASRGDRGTYEQYF
TRBJ1-4	-	TRBD1	TRBV27	TGTGCCAGCAGTTTAAAACAGGGGCATGAAAAACTGTTTTTT	CASSLKQGHEKLFF
TRBJ2-1	-	TRBD2	TRBV7-9	TGTGCCAGCAGCTTAGTTTCTAGCGGGAGATCCTACAATGAGCAGTTCTTC	CASSLVSSGRSYNEQFF
TRBJ2-7	few	TRBD2	TRBV6-5	TGTGCCAGCAGCGGAGCGGGGACCTACGAGCAGTACTTC	CASSGAGTYEQYF
TRBJ2-7	-	TRBD1	TRBV27	TGTGCCAGCAGTCTAGGGACAGGGTTTTACGAGCAGTACTTC	CASSLGTGFYEQYF
TRBJ1-5	-	-	TRBV14	TGTGCCAGCAGCCAATCAGATAGCAATCAGCCCCAGCATTTT	CASSQSDSNQPQHF
TRBJ1-3	-	-	TRBV28	TGTGCCACCACACCATTCGGGTGGGGAAACACCATATATTTT	CATTPFGWGNTIYF
TRBJ1-6	-	-	TRBV5-5	TGTGCCAGCAGCTTGGGCGGACTGCCAACTTCACCCCTCCACTTT	CASSLGGLPTSPLHF
TRBJ1-2	-	-	TRBV5-8	TGTGCCAGCAGCCTTCAGGGGTGGAGTAACTATGGCTACACCTTC	CASSLQGWSNYGYTF
TRBJ1-1	-	-	TRBV29-1	TGCAGCGTTGAATCACAGATGAACACTGAAGCTTTCTTT	CSVESQMNTEAFF
TRBJ1-2	-	-	TRBV7-9	TGTGCCAGCAGCACCGACGGGAACTATGGCTACACCTTC	CASSTDGNYGYTF
TRBJ1-6	-	TRBD1	TRBV6-5	TGTGCCAGTGCGAGGGACAGATCCTATAATTCACCCCTCCACTTT	CASARDRSYNSPLHF
TRBJ2-7	-	TRBD2	TRBV29-1	TGCAGCGTCAGGGCTAGCGGCTACGAGCAGTACTTC	CSVRASGYEQYF
TRBJ1-5	-	TRBD1	TRBV9	TGTGCCAGCAGCGCCGGGACAGGGGATCAGCCCCAGCATTTT	CASSAGTGDQPQHF
TRBJ1-1	-	-	TRBV5-7	TGTGCCAGCAAATCCTTGAACACTGAAGCTTTCTTT	CASKSLNTEAFF
TRBJ1-2	-	TRBD1	TRBV9	TGTGCCAGCAGCCCCCGGGACAGGGGGGGAAACTATGGCTACACCTTC	CASSPRDRGGNYGYTF
TRBJ1-5	-	TRBD1	TRBV10-3	TGTGCCATCAGTCAAACAGGGGATAGCAATCAGCCCCAGCATTTT	CAISQTGDSNQPQHF
TRBJ2-7	-	-	TRBV5-1	TGCGCCAGCAGCTTGGCCGGTGGCAGGGACACCTACGAGCAGTACTTC	CASSLAGGRDTYEQYF
TRBJ2-7	-	TRBD1	TRBV24-1	TGTGCCACCAGTGACCCGGACAGGGCGTACGAGCAGTACTTC	CATSDPDRAYEQYF
TRBJ2-6	once	-	TRBV2	TGTGCCAGACGGACACACATTGGCTCTGGGGCCAACGTCCTGACTTTC	CARRTHIGSGANVLTF
TRBJ1-6	few	-	TRBV2	TGTGCCAGCAGACTGACAGACTATAATTCACCCCTCCACTTT	CASRLTDYNSPLHF
TRBJ2-3	-	TRBD1	TRBV5-1	TGCGCCAGCAGCTTTGGGGACAGGGTTTCGACAGATACGCAGTATTTT	CASSFGDRVSTDTQYF
TRBJ1-4	-	TRBD1	TRBV29-1	TGCAGCGCCGTGACAGGGGGCGGAAAACTGTTTTTT	CSAVTGGGKLFF
TRBJ1-6	-	TRBD1	TRBV2	TGTGCCAGCAGTGAAAATACGGCAGGGGGTAATTCACCCCTCCACTTT	CASSENTAGGNSPLHF
TRBJ2-5	-	TRBD2	TRBV9	TGTGCCAGCAGCCTAGCGGGAGGGCGTGGGGAGACCCAGTACTTC	CASSLAGGRGETQYF
TRBJ1-2	-	TRBD1	TRBV5-6	TGTGCCAGCAGCCCCCAGGGGGATTACTATGGCTACACCTTC	CASSPQGDYYGYTF
TRBJ2-7	-	-	TRBV3-1/TRBV3-2	TGTGCCAGCAGCCTCAAGAGCTCGGGGGTGCCCTACGAGCAGTACTTC	CASSLKSSGVPYEQYF
TRBJ1-4	-	TRBD1	TRBV6-1	TGTGCCAGCAGGTCACAGGGGGCAGGTGAAAAACTGTTTTTT	CASRSQGAGEKLFF
TRBJ2-3	-	TRBD1	TRBV19	TGTGCCAGTAGTATACAGGGACAGACCTTAGAAGATACGCAGTATTTT	CASSIQGQTLEDTQYF
TRBJ2-1	-	TRBD1	TRBV27	TGTGCCAGCAGTTATGGGACAGCCCCAAATGAGCAGTTCTTC	CASSYGTAPNEQFF
TRBJ2-2	-	-	TRBV9	TGTGCCAGCAGCGCCCGAATAGACGCAAGAGGGAGCGCCGGGGAGCTGTTTTTT	CASSARIDARGSAGELFF
TRBJ1-4	-	-	TRBV4-2	TGTGCCAGCAGCCACCCCCGGAGGGGTGAAAAACTGTTTTTT	CASSHPRRGEKLFF
TRBJ1-1	-	TRBD1	TRBV30	TGTGCCTGGACACAGGGGGCAGAGAACACTGAAGCTTTCTTT	CAWTQGAENTEAFF
TRBJ1-2	-	TRBD1	TRBV19	TGTGCCAGTAGACCTTCGGACAGGCTTAACTATGGCTACACCTTC	CASRPSDRLNYGYTF
TRBJ2-7	-	-	TRBV18	TGTGCCAGCTCACCACCCGACAGAGCGTACGAGCAGTACTTC	CASSPPDRAYEQYF
TRBJ1-1	-	TRBD1	TRBV30	TGTGCCTGTGACCGGGACAGGAACACTGAAGCTTTCTTT	CACDRDRNTEAFF
TRBJ2-7	-	-	TRBV5-6	TGTGCCAGCAGTCGGGATAATGGCGAGCAGTACTTC	CASSRDNGEQYF
TRBJ1-1	-	-	TRBV19	TGTGCCAGTAGCCCAGGGCAGCTGAACACTGAAGCTTTCTTT	CASSPGQLNTEAFF
TRBJ1-1	-	TRBD1	TRBV2	TGTGCCAGCAGCGGACAGGGTCTCGGGTCGACTGAAGCTTTCTTT	CASSGQGLGSTEAFF